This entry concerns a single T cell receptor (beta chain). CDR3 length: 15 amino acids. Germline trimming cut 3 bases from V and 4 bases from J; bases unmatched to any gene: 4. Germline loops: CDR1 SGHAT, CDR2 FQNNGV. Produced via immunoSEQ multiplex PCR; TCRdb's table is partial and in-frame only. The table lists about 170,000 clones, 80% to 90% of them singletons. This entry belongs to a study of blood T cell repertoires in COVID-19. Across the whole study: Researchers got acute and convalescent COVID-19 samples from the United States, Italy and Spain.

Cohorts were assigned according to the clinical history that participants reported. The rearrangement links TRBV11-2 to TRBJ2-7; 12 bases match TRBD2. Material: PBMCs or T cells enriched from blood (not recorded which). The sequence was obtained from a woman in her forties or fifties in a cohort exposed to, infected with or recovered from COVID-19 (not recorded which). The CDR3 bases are TGTGCCAGCAGCTTGGATCTAGCGGGAGGGTACGAGCAGTACTTC. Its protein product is CASSLDLAGGYEQYF.